What follows describes a single TCR beta chain. Single viable CD3+CD4+CD8-CD45RO+ cells were sorted as the memory CD4+ T cells. The data were taken from a study of memory CD4+ T cells and cytomegalovirus serostatus. Germline V lookup: CDR1 SGDLS, CDR2 YYNGEE. This CDR3 is 15 amino acids long. Trimming pared 4 bases from V and 2 bases from J, leaving 13 bases between. Sequencing used immunoSEQ multiplex PCR; TCRdb keeps in-frame clones, though not all of them. The profile shows some 59,000 clones, 75% to 90% of them singletons. Source material: memory CD4+ T cells from blood. This clonotype originated in an adult in good health and CMV-seronegative. This chain uses TRBV9 with TRBJ2-1, with D perhaps matching TRBD2 (5 bases). The CDR3 DNA sequence: TGTGCCAGCAGCCCTAGACTAACGGCCTACAATGAGCAGTTCTTC. Its protein product is CASSPRLTAYNEQFF.